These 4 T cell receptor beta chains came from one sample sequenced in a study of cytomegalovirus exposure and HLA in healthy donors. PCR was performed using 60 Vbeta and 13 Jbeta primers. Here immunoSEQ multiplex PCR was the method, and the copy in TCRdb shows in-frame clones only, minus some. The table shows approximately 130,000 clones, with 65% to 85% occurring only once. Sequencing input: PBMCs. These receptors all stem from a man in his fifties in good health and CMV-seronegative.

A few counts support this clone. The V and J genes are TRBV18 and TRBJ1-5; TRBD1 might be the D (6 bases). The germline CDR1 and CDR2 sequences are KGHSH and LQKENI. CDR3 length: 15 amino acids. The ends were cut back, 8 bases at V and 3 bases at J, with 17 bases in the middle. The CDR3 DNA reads TGTGCCAGCGCCCTGACAGGCGTTAACAATCAGCCCCAGCATTTT. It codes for CASALTGVNNQPQHF. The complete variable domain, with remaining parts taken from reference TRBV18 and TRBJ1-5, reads NAGVMQNPRHLVRRRGQEARLRCSPMKGHSHVYWYRQLPEEGLKFMVYLQKENIIDESGMPKERFSAEFPKEGPSILRIQQVVRGDSAAYFCASALTGVNNQPQHFGDGTRLSIL.

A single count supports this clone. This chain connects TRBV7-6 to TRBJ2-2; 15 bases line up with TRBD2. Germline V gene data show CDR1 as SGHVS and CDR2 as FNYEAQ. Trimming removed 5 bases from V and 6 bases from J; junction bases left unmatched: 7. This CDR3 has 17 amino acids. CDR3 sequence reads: CASSQRTSGRVAGELFF. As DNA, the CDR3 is TGTGCCAGCAGCCAGCGGACTAGCGGGAGGGTCGCCGGGGAGCTGTTTTTT.

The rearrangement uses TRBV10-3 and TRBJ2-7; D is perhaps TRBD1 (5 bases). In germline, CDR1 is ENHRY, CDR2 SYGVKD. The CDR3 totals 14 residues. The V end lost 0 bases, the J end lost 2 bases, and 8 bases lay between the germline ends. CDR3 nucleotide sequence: TGTGCCATCAGTGAGTCGGGGCAGACCTACGAGCAGTACTTC. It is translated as CAISESGQTYEQYF.

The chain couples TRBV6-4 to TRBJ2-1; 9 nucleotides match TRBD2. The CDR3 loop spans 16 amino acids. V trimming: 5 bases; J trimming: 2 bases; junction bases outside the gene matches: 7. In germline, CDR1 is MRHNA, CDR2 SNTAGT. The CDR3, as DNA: TGTGCCAGCAGTCGGTTAAGCGGGAGGACCTACAATGAGCAGTTCTTC. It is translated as CASSRLSGRTYNEQFF.